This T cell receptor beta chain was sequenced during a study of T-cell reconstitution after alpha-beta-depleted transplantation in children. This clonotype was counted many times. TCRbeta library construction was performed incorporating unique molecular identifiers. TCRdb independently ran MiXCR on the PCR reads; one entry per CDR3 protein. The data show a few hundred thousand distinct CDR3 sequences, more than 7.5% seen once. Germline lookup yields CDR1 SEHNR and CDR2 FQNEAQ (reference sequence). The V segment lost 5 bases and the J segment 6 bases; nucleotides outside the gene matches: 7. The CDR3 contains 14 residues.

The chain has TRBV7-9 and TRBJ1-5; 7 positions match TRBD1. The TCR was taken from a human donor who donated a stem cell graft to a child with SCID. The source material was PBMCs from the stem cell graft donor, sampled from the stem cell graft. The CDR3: CASSPTGVSQPQHF. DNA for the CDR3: TGTGCCAGCAGCCCCACAGGGGTAAGTCAGCCCCAGCATTTT.